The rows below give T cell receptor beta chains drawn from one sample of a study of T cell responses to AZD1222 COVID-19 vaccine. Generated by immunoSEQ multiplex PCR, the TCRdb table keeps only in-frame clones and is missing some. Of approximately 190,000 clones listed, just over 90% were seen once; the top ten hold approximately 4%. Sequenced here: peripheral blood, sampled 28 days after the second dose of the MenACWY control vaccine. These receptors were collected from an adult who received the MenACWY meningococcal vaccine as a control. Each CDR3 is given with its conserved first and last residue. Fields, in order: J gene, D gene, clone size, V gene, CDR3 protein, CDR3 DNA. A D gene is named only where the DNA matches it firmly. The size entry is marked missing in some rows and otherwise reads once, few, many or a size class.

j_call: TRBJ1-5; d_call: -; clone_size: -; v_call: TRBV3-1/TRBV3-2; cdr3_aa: CASSQDLNQPQHF; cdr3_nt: TGTGCCAGCAGCCAAGATTTAAATCAGCCCCAGCATTTT
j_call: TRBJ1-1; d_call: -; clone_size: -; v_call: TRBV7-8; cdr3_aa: CASSLVSGAGQNTEAFF; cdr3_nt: TGTGCCAGCAGCTTAGTGTCAGGGGCGGGGCAGAACACTGAAGCTTTCTTT
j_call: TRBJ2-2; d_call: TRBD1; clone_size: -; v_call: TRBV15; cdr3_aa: CATSRETGGTGELFF; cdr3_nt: TGTGCCACCAGCAGGGAGACAGGGGGGACCGGGGAGCTGTTTTTT
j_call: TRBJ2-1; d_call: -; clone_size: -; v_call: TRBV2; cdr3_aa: CASSERIPGSSYNEQFF; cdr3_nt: TGTGCCAGCAGTGAAAGGATCCCAGGGAGCTCCTACAATGAGCAGTTCTTC
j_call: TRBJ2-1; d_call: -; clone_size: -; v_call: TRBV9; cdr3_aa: CASSVGGLVHNEQFF; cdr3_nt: TGTGCCAGCAGCGTAGGAGGCCTAGTGCACAATGAGCAGTTCTTC
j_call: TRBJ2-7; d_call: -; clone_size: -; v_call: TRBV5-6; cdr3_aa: CASSPGRFYEQYF; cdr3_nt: TGTGCCAGCAGCCCGGGACGTTTTTACGAGCAGTACTTC
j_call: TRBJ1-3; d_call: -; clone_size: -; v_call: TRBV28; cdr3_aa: CASSFGNTIYF; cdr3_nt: TGTGCCAGCAGTTTTGGAAACACCATATATTTT
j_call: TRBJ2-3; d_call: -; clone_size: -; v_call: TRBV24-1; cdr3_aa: CATSDSTGLADTQYF; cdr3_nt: TGTGCCACCAGTGATTCGACAGGTCTCGCAGATACGCAGTATTTT
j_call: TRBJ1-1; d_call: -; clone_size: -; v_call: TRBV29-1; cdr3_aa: CSASVNTEAFF; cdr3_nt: TGCAGCGCTTCGGTGAACACTGAAGCTTTCTTT
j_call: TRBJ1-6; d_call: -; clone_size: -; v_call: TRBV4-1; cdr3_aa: CASSQDQAQGHSPLHF; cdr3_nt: TGCGCCAGCAGCCAAGACCAGGCACAGGGTCATTCACCCCTCCACTTT
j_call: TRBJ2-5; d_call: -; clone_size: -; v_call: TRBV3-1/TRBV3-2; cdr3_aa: CASSQTGETQYF; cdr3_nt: TGTGCCAGCAGCCAAACAGGGGAGACCCAGTACTTC
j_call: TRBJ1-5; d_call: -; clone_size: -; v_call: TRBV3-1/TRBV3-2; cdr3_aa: CASSQSRNQPQHF; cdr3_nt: TGTGCCAGCAGCCAAAGTCGCAATCAGCCCCAGCATTTT
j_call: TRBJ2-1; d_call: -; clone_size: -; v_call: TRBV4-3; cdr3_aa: CASSQDFPVYNEQFF; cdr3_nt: TGCGCCAGCAGCCAAGATTTTCCAGTCTACAATGAGCAGTTCTTC
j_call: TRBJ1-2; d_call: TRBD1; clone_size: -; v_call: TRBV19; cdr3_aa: CASSMGQVYGYTF; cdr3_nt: TGTGCCAGTAGTATGGGACAGGTCTATGGCTACACCTTC
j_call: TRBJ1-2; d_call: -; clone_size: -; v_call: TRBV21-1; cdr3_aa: CASSKSSPTPTRPYTF; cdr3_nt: TGTGCCAGCAGCAAAAGTTCCCCGACCCCGACAAGGCCCTACACCTTC
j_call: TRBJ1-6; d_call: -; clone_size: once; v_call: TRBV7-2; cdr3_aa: CASSLGPGWESSPLHF; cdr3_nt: TGTGCCAGCAGCTTAGGGCCAGGGTGGGAGAGTTCACCCCTCCACTTT
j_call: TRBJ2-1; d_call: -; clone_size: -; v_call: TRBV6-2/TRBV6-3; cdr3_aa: CASSWSNGRWQFF; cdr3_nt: TGTGCCAGCAGTTGGAGTAACGGCAGATGGCAGTTCTTC
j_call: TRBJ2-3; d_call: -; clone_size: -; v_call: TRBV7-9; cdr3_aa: CASPGSDTQYF; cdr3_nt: TGTGCCAGCCCAGGCTCGGATACGCAGTATTTT
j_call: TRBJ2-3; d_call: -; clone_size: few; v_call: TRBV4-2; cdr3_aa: CASSQEAPPRTDTQYF; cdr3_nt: TGTGCCAGCAGCCAAGAGGCCCCGCCCCGCACAGATACGCAGTATTTT
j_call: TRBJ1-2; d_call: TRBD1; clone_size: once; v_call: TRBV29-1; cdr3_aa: CSVEDRDRSYGYTF; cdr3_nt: TGCAGCGTTGAGGATAGGGACAGGAGCTATGGCTACACCTTC
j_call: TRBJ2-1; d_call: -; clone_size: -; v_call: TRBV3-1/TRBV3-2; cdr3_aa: CASSQFLAVGGNEQFF; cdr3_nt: TGTGCCAGCAGCCAGTTTTTAGCGGTGGGGGGCAATGAGCAGTTCTTC
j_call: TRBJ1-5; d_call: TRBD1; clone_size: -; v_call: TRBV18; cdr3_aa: CASSPIRTGASNQPQHF; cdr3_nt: TGTGCCAGCTCGCCCATCCGGACAGGGGCTAGCAATCAGCCCCAGCATTTT
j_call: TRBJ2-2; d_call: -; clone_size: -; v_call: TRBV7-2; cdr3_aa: CASSFEENTGELFF; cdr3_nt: TGTGCCAGCAGCTTTGAGGAGAACACCGGGGAGCTGTTTTTT